Sequencing of this T cell receptor beta chain was carried out in a study of shared clonotypes between healthy human individuals. Trimming stripped 1 base from V and 2 bases from J, with 9 bases between. The germline V gene encodes CDR1 SGHAT and CDR2 FQNNGV. The CDR3 covers 14 residues. CD45RA+ naive and CD45RA-negative memory subsets were separated from CD4+ cells. Assay used: immunoSEQ multiplex PCR; TCRdb lists only in-frame clones, some missing. In the table there are under 1,900,000 clones, less than 99% of which are singletons. The TCR was taken from a man aged 25 to 40 in good health. Sequencing was performed on naive CD4+ T cells sorted from blood. Indicated subset: CD45RA+ positively selected. The chain couples TRBV11-2 to TRBJ2-7, with D hard to call. CDR3 protein: CASSLVRSPYEQYF. In nucleotides, the CDR3 is TGTGCCAGCAGCTTAGTGCGATCTCCCTACGAGCAGTACTTC.